Below are 21 T cell receptor beta chains sequenced from a single sample in a study of blood T cell repertoires in COVID-19. Sequencing used immunoSEQ multiplex PCR; TCRdb keeps in-frame clones, though not all of them. The table shows 10,000 or so clones, with about 90% occurring only once. Sample: peripheral blood. The receptors derive from a human donor in a cohort sampled during active COVID-19.

The gene calls are TRBV5-1 and TRBJ1-5, with D possibly being TRBD1 (6 bases). V was shortened by 4 bases and J by 7 bases, with 12 bases between the two germline ends. Germline CDR1 is SGHRS and CDR2 is YFSETQ. The CDR3 is 13 amino acids. The chain's CDR3 is CASSISGVQPQHF. CDR3 nucleotide sequence: TGCGCCAGCAGCATTTCAGGGGTGCAGCCCCAGCATTTT.

This chain connects TRBV10-3 to TRBJ2-5; the D gene is possibly TRBD2 (7 bases). Germline-derived CDR1 and CDR2 are ENHRY and SYGVKD. This CDR3 has 15 residues. The V and J ends lost 5 bases and 5 bases respectively, with 18 bases between them. CDR3: CAISPLGGGGETQYF. As DNA, the CDR3 is TGTGCCATCAGTCCGCTGGGAGGGGGAGGTGAGACCCAGTACTTC.

Only one count was recorded for this clone. V usage is TRBV6-5 and J usage is TRBJ1-1, with 7 bases aligning to TRBD1. With V trimmed by 4 bases and J by 7 bases, 6 bases remained unmatched. The germline CDR1 and CDR2 sequences are MNHEY and SVGAGI. This CDR3 has 13 residues. CDR3 bases: TGTGCCAGCAGTTCACAGGGGAAGGATGAAGCTTTCTTT. It translates to CASSSQGKDEAFF.

The rearrangement joins TRBV18 to TRBJ2-5; TRBD2 matches 11 bases. Germline trimming cut 5 bases from V and 4 bases from J; bases unmatched to any gene: 9. Germline assignment: CDR1 KGHSH and CDR2 LQKENI. The CDR3 runs 16 residues. Here the CDR3 reads CASSRFSGGAGETQYF. CDR3 bases: TGTGCCAGCTCAAGATTTAGCGGGGGGGCCGGAGAGACCCAGTACTTC.

This clone has only one observation. V and J are TRBV5-8 and TRBJ2-3, with 7 nucleotides matching TRBD2. V lost 4 bases to trimming and J lost 3 bases; unmatched junction nucleotides: 8. Germline V CDR1 and CDR2: SGHTS, YDEGEE. The length of the CDR3 is 15 residues. CDR3 DNA sequence: TGTGCCAGCAGCACCTACGGGGGGAAGACAGATACGCAGTATTTT. It specifies CASSTYGGKTDTQYF.

V is TRBV10-3 and J is TRBJ1-4; 7 nucleotides line up with TRBD1. The V and J ends lost 8 bases and 2 bases, in that order; junction bases with no gene match: 2. Germline V gene sequence: CDR1 ENHRY, CDR2 SYGVKD. The CDR3 has 13 residues. Here the CDR3 reads CAIAGGTNEKLFF. The CDR3 nucleotides are TGTGCCATCGCAGGGGGGACTAATGAAAAACTGTTTTTT.

The genes are TRBV6-5 and TRBJ2-7, with D tentatively TRBD2 (5 bases). Germline lookup yields CDR1 MNHEY and CDR2 SVGAGI. With 2 bases removed from V and 4 bases from J, the gap between germline ends came to 15 bases. The CDR3 is 15 residues long. As DNA, the CDR3 is TGTGCCAGCAGTTACACGGGGTTGTCTAGTTACGAGCAGTACTTC. This translates into CASSYTGLSSYEQYF.

The chain uses TRBV27 and TRBJ1-6; D uncertain. This CDR3 has 13 amino acids. Germline CDR1 reads MNHEY; CDR2 reads SMNVEV (reference sequence). Trimming pared 3 bases from V and 8 bases from J, leaving 8 bases between. CDR3 coding DNA: TGTGCCAGCAGTTTGGGCATTGATTCACCCCTCCACTTT. Translated: CASSLGIDSPLHF.

The chain is built from TRBV10-3 and TRBJ2-2, with TRBD2 matching 8 bases. CDR1 is ENHRY and CDR2 is SYGVKD in the germline V gene. V trimming: 0 bases; J trimming: 3 bases; junction bases outside the gene matches: 12. This CDR3 comprises 19 residues. The CDR3, as DNA: TGTGCCATCAGTGAGTCGGGCCCTCGGGGGGGCAAGTACACCGGGGAGCTGTTTTTT. The encoded protein is CAISESGPRGGKYTGELFF.

J is TRBJ2-7 and V is TRBV3-1 (or the pseudogene TRBV3-2); 12 bases are shared with TRBD2. The CDR3 spans 16 residues. Germline values: CDR1 LGHDT, CDR2 YNNKEL (reference sequence). V was clipped by 1 base and J by 5 bases; unmatched bases: 6. The CDR3 DNA is TGTGCCAGCAGCCAAGTTCTAGCGGGGGGGCTAAACGAGCAGTACTTC. This gives the protein CASSQVLAGGLNEQYF.

This clone was detected only a few times. This chain joins TRBV7-6 and TRBJ1-3; possibly TRBD1 for D (6 bases). Germline CDR1 is SGHVS and CDR2 is FNYEAQ. Between the trimmed V and J ends, which lost 5 bases and 0 bases, there was a span of 14 bases. This CDR3 has 16 amino acids. CDR3 bases: TGTGCCAGCAGCCCGTCGGGACAACACTCTGGAAACACCATATATTTT. As protein: CASSPSGQHSGNTIYF.

This sequence joins TRBV9 and TRBJ1-1; D ambiguous. V shed 0 bases and J shed 7 bases, with 13 bases lying between them. Germline CDR1 SGDLS, CDR2 YYNGEE. This CDR3 region has 14 residues. The CDR3, as DNA: TGTGCCAGCAGCGTAGAGGTAGGGAGTAATGAAGCTTTCTTT. This encodes CASSVEVGSNEAFF.

The chain couples TRBV5-1 to TRBJ2-3; 9 bases match TRBD2. The J segment lost 3 bases and the V segment lost 0 bases, leaving 5 bases of the junction unmatched. Germline V gene lookup returns CDR1 SGHRS and CDR2 YFSETQ. CDR3 length equals 16 residues. CDR3 amino acids: CASSLAVGLATDTQYF. The CDR3 coding sequence is TGCGCCAGCAGCTTGGCGGTGGGACTAGCAACAGATACGCAGTATTTT.

CDR3 protein: CASSSTGPYGYTF. CDR3 DNA sequence: TGTGCCAGCAGTTCGACAGGGCCCTATGGCTACACCTTC. The chain combines TRBV28 with TRBJ1-2; 7 nucleotides agree with TRBD1. Germline V gene sequence: CDR1 MDHEN, CDR2 SYDVKM. V was clipped by 4 bases and J by 4 bases; unmatched bases: 3. CDR3 length: 13 amino acids.

The gene calls are TRBV7-2 and TRBJ2-7, with D maybe TRBD2 (7 bases). V lost 5 bases, J lost 6 bases, and 11 bases lay in between. Per germline, CDR1 SGHTA and CDR2 FQGNSA. This CDR3 region has 12 residues. The CDR3 region is CASSGGGREQYF. The CDR3, as DNA: TGTGCCAGCAGCGGGGGGGGCCGCGAGCAGTACTTC. The full variable domain, rest sourced from reference TRBV7-2 and TRBJ2-7, is GAGVSQSPSNKVTEKGKDVELRCDPISGHTALYWYRQSLGQGLEFLIYFQGNSAPDKSGLPSDRFSAERTGGSVSTLTIQRTQQEDSAVYLCASSGGGREQYFGPGTRLTVT.

The chain couples TRBV7-9 to TRBJ1-1; unclear D gene. The CDR3 totals 15 residues. Trimming shortened V by 5 bases and J by 0 bases, and 13 bases separated the two germline ends. The germline V gene has CDR1 SEHNR and CDR2 FQNEAQ (reference sequence). CDR3 sequence: CASSPPGTMNTEAFF. The CDR3 bases are TGTGCCAGCAGCCCCCCGGGAACCATGAACACTGAAGCTTTCTTT.

CDR3 nucleotides: TGCACCAGCAGCCAAGATCTGGCGGGGGGGCCCCCAGATACGCAGTATTTT. As protein: CTSSQDLAGGPPDTQYF. The chain is built from TRBV1 and TRBJ2-3; the tabulated D call, TRBD2, remains unverified against the DNA. TRBV1 is noted as a pseudogene. This CDR3 contains 17 residues.

This clone has only a few counts. The J gene is TRBJ1-4, the V gene TRBV5-6, with 8 bases aligning to TRBD1. Looked up from germline, CDR1 is SGHDT and CDR2 is YYEEEE. The J segment lost 7 bases and the V segment lost 4 bases, leaving 3 bases of the junction unmatched. The CDR3 extends over 13 amino acids. The CDR3 protein is CASSAGTGEKLFF. The CDR3 DNA reads TGTGCCAGCAGCGCCGGGACAGGTGAAAAACTGTTTTTT. Full variable domain (remainder filled in from reference TRBV5-6 and TRBJ1-4): DAGVTQSPTHLIKTRGQQVTLRCSPKSGHDTVSWYQQALGQGPQFIFQYYEEEERQRGNFPDRFSGHQFPNYSSELNVNALLLGDSALYLCASSAGTGEKLFFGSGTQLSVL.

The gene calls are TRBV5-1 and TRBJ2-5; 8 bases line up with TRBD1. Germline assignment: CDR1 SGHRS and CDR2 YFSETQ. This CDR3 spans 15 amino acids. Trimming removed 2 bases from V and 5 bases from J; junction bases left unmatched: 8. CDR3 in DNA: TGCGCCAGCAGCTTTAGTCAGGGGGCCGGTGAGACCCAGTACTTC. This sequence encodes CASSFSQGAGETQYF.

This chain links TRBV27 with TRBJ1-1; maybe TRBD1 (6 bases). The ends were cut back, 6 bases at V and 0 bases at J, with 11 bases in the middle. This CDR3 has 14 amino acids. Germline-derived CDR1 and CDR2 are MNHEY and SMNVEV (reference sequence). The CDR3 loop is CASRPQGMNTEAFF. In DNA, the CDR3 is TGTGCCAGCAGGCCTCAGGGGATGAACACTGAAGCTTTCTTT.

The chain recombines TRBV27 with TRBJ1-4, with 8 bases matching TRBD1. The J segment lost 5 bases and the V segment lost 10 bases, leaving 6 bases of the junction unmatched. The CDR3 is 13 amino acids. CDR1 MNHEY and CDR2 SMNVEV come from the germline V gene (reference sequence). This CDR3 is CATRRQGNEKLFF. The CDR3 region has the DNA TGTGCCACCCGAAGACAGGGGAATGAAAAACTGTTTTTT.